The count of the clone carrying this T cell receptor beta chain is one. The antigen is unknown. The 120-subject validation cohort, separate from the approximately 670-subject first cohort, included the donors. These data come from a study of cytomegalovirus exposure and HLA in healthy donors. General study points: The classifier was said to identify cytomegalovirus status with high specificity and sensitivity. Cytomegalovirus-associated TCR beta chains were listed, numbering under 200. A few of the chains that were CMV-associated were confirmed in vitro to be specific for CMV antigens.

The data were produced by immunoSEQ multiplex PCR, yet TCRdb's version contains in-frame clones alone and is incomplete. The sample holds more than 250,000 clones, roughly 87% seen once. V dropped 3 bases and J dropped 12; count of bases not matched to a gene: 10. Germline-derived CDR1 and CDR2 are SGHAT and FQNNGV. There are 14 residues in the CDR3. Sequenced: PBMCs. The chain is built from TRBV11-2 and TRBJ2-1, with 8 bases that match TRBD1. The receptor's source is a woman aged 25 to 39 in good health and CMV-seropositive. CDR3 sequence (DNA): TGTGCCAGCAGCTTGGGGCAGGGGGCGCTGGGGCAGTTCTTC. It codes for CASSLGQGALGQFF.